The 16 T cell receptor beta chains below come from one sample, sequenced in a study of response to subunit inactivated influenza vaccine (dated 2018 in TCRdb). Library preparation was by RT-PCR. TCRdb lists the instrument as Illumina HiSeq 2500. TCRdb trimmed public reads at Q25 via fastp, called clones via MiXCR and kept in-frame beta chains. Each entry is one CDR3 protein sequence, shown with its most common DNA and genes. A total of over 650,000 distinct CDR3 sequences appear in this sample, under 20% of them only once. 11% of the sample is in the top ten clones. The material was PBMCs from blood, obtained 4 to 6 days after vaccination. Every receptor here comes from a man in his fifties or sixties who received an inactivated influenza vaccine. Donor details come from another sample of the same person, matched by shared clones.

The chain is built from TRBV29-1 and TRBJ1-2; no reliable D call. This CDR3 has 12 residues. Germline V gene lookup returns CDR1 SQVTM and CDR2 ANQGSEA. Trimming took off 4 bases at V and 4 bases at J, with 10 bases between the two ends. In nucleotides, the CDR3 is TGCAGCGTTGTTCCCCAGCTCTATGGCTACACCTTC. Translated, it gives CSVVPQLYGYTF.

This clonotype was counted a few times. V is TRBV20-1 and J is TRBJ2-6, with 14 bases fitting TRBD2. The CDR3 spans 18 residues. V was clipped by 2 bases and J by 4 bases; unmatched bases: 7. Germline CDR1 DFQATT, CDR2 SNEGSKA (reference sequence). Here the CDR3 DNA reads TGCAGTGCTAGATCGGGACTAGCGGGAGTTGACGGGGCCAACGTCCTGACTTTC. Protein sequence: CSARSGLAGVDGANVLTF.

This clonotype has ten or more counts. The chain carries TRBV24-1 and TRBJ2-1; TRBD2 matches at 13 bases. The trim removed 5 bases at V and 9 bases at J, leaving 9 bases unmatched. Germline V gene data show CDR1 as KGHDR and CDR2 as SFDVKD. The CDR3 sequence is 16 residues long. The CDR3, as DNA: TGTGCCACCAGTGCCACTAGCGGGAGGGCCCTACCTGAGCAGTTCTTC. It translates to CATSATSGRALPEQFF.

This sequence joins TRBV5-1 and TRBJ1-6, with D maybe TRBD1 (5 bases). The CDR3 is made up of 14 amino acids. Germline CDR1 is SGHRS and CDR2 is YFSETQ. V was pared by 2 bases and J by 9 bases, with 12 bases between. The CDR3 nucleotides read TGCGCCAGCAGCTTCTCGAGCGGGGGTTCACCCCTCCACTTT. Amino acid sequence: CASSFSSGGSPLHF.

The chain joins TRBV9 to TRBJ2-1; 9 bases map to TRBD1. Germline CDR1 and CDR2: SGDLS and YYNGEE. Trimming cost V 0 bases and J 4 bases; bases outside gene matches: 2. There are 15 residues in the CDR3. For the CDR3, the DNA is TGTGCCAGCAGCGTAGCGACAGGGGGGTACAATGAGCAGTTCTTC. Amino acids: CASSVATGGYNEQFF.

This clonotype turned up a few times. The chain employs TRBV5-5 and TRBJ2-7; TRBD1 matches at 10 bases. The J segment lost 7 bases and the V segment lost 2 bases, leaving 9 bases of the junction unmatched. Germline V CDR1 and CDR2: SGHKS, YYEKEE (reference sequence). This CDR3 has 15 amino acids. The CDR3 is CASSFPGTGVREQYF. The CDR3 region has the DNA TGTGCCAGCAGCTTTCCCGGGACAGGGGTTCGGGAGCAGTACTTC. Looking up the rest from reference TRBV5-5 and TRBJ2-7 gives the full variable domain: DAGVTQSPTHLIKTRGQQVTLRCSPISGHKSVSWYQQVLGQGPQFIFQYYEKEERGRGNFPDRFSARQFPNYSSELNVNALLLGDSALYLCASSFPGTGVREQYFGPGTRLTVT.

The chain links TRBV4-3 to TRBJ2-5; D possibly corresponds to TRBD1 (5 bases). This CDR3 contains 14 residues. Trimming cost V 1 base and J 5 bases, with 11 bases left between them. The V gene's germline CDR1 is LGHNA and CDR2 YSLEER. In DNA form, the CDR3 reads TGCGCCAGCAGCCAAGGCAGGGTGGCGGAGACCCAGTACTTC. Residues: CASSQGRVAETQYF.

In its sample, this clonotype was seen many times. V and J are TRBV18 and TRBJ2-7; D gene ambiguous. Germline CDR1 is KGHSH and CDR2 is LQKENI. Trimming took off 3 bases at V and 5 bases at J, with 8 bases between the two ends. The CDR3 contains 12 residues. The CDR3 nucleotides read TGTGCCAGCTCACCGGAAAGGAACGAGCAGTACTTC. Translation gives CASSPERNEQYF.

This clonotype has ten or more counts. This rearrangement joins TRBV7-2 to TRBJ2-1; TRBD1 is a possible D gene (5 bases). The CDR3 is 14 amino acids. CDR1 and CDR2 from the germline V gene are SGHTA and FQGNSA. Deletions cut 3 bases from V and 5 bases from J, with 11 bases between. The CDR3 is CASSLAGPHNEQFF. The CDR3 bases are TGTGCCAGCAGCTTGGCAGGGCCCCACAATGAGCAGTTCTTC.

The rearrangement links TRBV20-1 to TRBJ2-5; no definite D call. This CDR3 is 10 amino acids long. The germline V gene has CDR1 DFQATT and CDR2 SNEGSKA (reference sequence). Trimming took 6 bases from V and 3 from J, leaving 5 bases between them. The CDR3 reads CSAEEETQYF. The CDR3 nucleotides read TGCAGTGCAGAAGAAGAGACCCAGTACTTC.

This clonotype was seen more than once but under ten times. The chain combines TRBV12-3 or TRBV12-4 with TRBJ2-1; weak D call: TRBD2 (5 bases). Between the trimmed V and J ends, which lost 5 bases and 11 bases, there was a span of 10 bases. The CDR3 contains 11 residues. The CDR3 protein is CASSLSEQQFF. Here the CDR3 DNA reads TGTGCCAGCAGTCTTAGCGAGCAGCAGTTCTTC.

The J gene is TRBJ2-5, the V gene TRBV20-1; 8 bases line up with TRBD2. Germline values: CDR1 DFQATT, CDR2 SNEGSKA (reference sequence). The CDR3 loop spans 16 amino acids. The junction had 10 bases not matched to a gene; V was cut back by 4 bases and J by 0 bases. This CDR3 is CSATPILAENQETQYF. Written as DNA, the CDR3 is TGCAGTGCTACCCCTATACTAGCGGAAAACCAAGAGACCCAGTACTTC.

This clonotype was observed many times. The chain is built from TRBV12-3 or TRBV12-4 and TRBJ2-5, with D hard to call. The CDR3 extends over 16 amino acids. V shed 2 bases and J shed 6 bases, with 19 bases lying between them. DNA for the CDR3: TGTGCCAGCAGTTTATGGCGTGGGGAAAGGAGCAAGACCCAGTACTTC. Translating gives CASSLWRGERSKTQYF.

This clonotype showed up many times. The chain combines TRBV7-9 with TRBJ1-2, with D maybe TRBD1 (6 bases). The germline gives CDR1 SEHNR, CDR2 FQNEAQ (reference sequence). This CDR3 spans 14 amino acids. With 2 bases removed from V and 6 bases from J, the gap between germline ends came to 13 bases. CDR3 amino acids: CASSLSGEADGYTF. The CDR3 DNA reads TGTGCCAGCAGCTTATCAGGGGAAGCTGATGGCTACACCTTC.

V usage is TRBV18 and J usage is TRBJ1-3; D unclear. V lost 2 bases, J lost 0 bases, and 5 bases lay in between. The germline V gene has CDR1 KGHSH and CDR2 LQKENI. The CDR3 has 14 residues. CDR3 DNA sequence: TGTGCCAGCTCACCAGGCCGCTCTGGAAACACCATATATTTT. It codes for CASSPGRSGNTIYF.

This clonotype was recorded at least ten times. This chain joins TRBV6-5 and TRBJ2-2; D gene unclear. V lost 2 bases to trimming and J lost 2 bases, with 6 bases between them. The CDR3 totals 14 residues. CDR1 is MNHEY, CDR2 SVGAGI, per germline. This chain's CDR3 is CASSYGINTGELFF. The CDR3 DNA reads TGTGCCAGCAGTTACGGGATTAACACCGGGGAGCTGTTTTTT.